This is a list of T cell receptor beta chains from one sample in a study of blood T cell repertoires in COVID-19. The data were produced by immunoSEQ multiplex PCR, yet TCRdb's version contains in-frame clones alone and is incomplete. The sample has around 250,000 clones, roughly 83% seen once. The sequenced sample consisted of PBMCs or T cells enriched from blood (not recorded which). These receptors were collected from a woman aged 45-59 years who had recovered from COVID-19. Both conserved end residues are trimmed from each CDR3.

v_call	j_call	cdr3_length	cdr3_aa
TRBV11-1	TRBJ2-5	11	ASSPGGRETQY
TRBV7-9	TRBJ2-2	14	ASRPGVEKNTGELF
TRBV7-9	TRBJ2-1	13	ASSLAGIANNEQF
TRBV4-3	TRBJ1-1	13	ASSQECEDRKAAF
TRBV5-8	TRBJ2-7	15	ASSPDLSGLNPHEQY
TRBV6-2/TRBV6-3	TRBJ2-2	18	ASSYNPTREGGLNTGELF
TRBV13	TRBJ1-2	12	ASSLSLANYGYT
TRBV5-1	TRBJ2-3	11	ASSFTDSDTQY
TRBV3-1/TRBV3-2	TRBJ1-2	12	ASSPEAGNYGYT
TRBV6-5	TRBJ2-7	13	ASSRTSGGGLEQY
TRBV11-2	TRBJ2-7	14	ASSGGPDRPFYEQY
TRBV29-1	TRBJ2-3	10	SVEDGRARRY
TRBV4-3	TRBJ1-1	10	ASSQADTEAF
TRBV4-1	TRBJ2-5	11	ASSQRDLETQY
TRBV11-3	TRBJ1-1	13	ASSPGQGWGTEAF
TRBV27	TRBJ2-5	15	ASSWNQGAAMGETQY
TRBV27	TRBJ2-1	13	ASSLELAGVGEQF